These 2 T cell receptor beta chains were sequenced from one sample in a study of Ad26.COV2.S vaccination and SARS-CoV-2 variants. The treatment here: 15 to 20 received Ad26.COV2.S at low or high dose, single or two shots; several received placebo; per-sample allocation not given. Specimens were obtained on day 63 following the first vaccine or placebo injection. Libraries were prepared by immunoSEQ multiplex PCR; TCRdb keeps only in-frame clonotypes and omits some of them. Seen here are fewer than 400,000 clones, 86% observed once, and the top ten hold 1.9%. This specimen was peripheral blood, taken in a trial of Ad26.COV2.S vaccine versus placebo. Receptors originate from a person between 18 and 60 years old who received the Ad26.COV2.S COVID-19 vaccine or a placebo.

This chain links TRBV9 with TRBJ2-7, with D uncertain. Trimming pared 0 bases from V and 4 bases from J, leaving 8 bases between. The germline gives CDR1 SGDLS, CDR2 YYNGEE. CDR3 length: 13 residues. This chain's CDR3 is CASSVGPSYEQYF. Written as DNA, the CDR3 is TGTGCCAGCAGCGTAGGTCCGAGTTACGAGCAGTACTTC.

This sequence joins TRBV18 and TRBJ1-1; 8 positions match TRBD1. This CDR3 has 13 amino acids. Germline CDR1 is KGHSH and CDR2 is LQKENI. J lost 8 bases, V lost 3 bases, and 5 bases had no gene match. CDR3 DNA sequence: TGTGCCAGCTCACCTACGGACAGGGAGGAAGCTTTCTTT. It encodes CASSPTDREEAFF.